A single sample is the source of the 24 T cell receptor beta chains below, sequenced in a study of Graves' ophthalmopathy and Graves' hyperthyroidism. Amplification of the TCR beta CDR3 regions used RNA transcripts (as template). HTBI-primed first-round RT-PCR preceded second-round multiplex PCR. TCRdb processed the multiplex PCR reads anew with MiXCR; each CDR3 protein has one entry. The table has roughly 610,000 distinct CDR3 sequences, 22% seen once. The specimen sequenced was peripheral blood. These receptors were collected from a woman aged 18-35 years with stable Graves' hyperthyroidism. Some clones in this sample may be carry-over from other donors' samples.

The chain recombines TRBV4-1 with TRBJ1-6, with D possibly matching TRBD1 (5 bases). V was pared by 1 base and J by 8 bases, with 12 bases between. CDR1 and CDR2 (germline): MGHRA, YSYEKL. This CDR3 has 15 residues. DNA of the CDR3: TGCGCCAGCAGCCAAGCACCCCGGGGGTATTCACCCCTCCACTTT. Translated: CASSQAPRGYSPLHF.

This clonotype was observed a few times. CDR3 sequence reads: CASTFGGSGFETQYF. CDR3 in DNA: TGTGCCAGCACCTTCGGAGGGAGTGGGTTTGAGACCCAGTACTTC. The rearrangement links TRBV12-3 or TRBV12-4 to TRBJ2-5, with D maybe TRBD2 (6 bases). Trimming removed 7 bases at V and 5 bases at J, with 20 bases between. The CDR3 is 15 amino acids.

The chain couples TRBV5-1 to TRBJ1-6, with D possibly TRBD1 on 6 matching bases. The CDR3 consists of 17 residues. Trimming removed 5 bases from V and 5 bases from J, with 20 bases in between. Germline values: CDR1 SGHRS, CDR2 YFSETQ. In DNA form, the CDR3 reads TGCGCCAGCAGACTCGACAGGACCCGGGGAAATAATTCACCCCTCCACTTT. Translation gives CASRLDRTRGNNSPLHF.

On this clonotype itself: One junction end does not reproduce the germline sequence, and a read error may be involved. The CDR3 bases are TGTGCCAGCAGCTTAGACAGCACTTCGGGGCCCCAGCATTTT. Its protein product is CASSLDSTSGPQHF. J is TRBJ1-5 and V is TRBV12-3 or TRBV12-4, with TRBD1 as a possible D gene (5 bases). CDR3 length: 14 amino acids.

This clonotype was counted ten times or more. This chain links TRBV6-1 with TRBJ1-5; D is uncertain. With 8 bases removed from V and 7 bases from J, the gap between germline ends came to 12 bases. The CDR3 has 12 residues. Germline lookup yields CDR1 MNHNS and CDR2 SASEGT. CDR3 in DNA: TGTGCCAGCTCACCACAAGGACAGCCCCAGCATTTT. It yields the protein CASSPQGQPQHF.

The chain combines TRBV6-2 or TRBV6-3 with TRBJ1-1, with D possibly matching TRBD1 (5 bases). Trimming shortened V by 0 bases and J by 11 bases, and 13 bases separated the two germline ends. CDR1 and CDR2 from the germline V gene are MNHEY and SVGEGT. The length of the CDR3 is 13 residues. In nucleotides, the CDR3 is TGTGCCAGCAGTTACTCGACAGCCCGGGCGGCTTTCTTT. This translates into CASSYSTARAAFF.

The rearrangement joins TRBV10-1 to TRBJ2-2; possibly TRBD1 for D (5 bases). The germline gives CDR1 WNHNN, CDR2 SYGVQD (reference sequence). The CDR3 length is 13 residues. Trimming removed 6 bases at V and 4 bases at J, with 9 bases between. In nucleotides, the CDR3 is TGCGCCAGCAGGCCAGGGCCCACCGGGGAGCTGTTTTTT. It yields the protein CASRPGPTGELFF.

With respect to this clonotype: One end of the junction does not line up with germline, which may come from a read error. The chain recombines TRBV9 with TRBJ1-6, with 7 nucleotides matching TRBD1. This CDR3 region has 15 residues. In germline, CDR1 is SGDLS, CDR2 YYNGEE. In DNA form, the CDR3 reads TGTGCCAGCAGCGCAAGACAGGGCGACGATTCACACCTCCACTTT. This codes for CASSARQGDDSHLHF.

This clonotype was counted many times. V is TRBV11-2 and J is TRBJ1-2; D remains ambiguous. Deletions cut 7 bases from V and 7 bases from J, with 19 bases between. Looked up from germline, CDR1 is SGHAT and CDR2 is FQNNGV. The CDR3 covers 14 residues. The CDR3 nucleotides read TGTGCCAGCACCTGGGGTCCGTTAAGTGGTGGCTACACCTTC. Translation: CASTWGPLSGGYTF.

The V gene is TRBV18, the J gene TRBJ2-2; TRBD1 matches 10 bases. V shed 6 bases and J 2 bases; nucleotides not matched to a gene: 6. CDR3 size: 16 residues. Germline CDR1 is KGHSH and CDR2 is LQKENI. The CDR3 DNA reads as TGTGCCAGCTCGCAAAGACAGGGGGCTAACACCGGGGAGCTGTTTTTT. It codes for CASSQRQGANTGELFF.

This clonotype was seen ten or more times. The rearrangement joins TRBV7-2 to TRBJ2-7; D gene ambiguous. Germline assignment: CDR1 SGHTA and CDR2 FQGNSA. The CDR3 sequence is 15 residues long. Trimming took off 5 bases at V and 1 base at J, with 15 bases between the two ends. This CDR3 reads CASSQGLQKSYEQYF. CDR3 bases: TGTGCCAGCAGCCAAGGGTTACAAAAGTCCTACGAGCAGTACTTC.

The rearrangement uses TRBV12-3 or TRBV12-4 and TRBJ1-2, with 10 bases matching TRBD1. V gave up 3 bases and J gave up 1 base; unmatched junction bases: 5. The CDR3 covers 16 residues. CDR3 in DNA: TGTGCCAGCAGTTTCTCAGACAGGGGGCATAACTATGGCTACACCTTC. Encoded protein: CASSFSDRGHNYGYTF.

CDR3 amino acids: CASSQLANTATEAFF. CDR3 DNA sequence: TGTGCCAGCAGCCAACTCGCCAATACCGCGACTGAAGCTTTCTTT. This rearrangement joins TRBV28 to TRBJ1-1; unclear D gene. Per the germline V gene, CDR1 is MDHEN and CDR2 is SYDVKM. V was pared by 6 bases and J by 5 bases, with 19 bases between. This CDR3 spans 15 amino acids.

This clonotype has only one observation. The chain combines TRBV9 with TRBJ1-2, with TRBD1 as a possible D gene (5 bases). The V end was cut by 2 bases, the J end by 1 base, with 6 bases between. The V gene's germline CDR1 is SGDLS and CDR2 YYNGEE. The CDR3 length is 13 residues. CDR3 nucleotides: TGTGCCAGCAGCGTGGGGGATAACTATGGCTACACCTTC. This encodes CASSVGDNYGYTF. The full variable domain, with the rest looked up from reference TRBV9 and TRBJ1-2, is DSGVTQTPKHLITATGQRVTLRCSPRSGDLSVYWYQQSLDQGLQFLIQYYNGEERAKGNILERFSAQQFPDLHSELNLSSLELGDSALYFCASSVGDNYGYTFGSGTRLTVV.

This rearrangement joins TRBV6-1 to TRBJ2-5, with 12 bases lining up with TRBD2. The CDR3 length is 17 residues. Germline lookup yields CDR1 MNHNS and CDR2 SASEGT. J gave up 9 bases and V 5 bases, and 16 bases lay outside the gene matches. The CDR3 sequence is CASSRETSGSPNYPQYF. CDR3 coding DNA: TGTGCCAGCAGTCGGGAGACTAGCGGGAGTCCCAATTACCCCCAGTACTTC.

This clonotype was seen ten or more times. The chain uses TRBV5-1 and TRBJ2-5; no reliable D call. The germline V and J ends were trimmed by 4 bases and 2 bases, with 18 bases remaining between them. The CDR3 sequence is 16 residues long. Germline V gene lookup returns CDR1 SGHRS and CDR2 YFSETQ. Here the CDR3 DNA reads TGCGCCAGCAGCCGAACACGCCCGGGCCCACAAGAGACCCAGTACTTC. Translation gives CASSRTRPGPQETQYF.

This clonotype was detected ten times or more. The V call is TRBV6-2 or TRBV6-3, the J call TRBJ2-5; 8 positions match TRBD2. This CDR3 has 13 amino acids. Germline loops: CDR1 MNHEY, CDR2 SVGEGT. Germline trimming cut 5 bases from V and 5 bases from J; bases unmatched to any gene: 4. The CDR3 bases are TGTGCCAGCAGTAGAGCGGGGGTTGAGACCCAGTACTTC. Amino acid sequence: CASSRAGVETQYF.

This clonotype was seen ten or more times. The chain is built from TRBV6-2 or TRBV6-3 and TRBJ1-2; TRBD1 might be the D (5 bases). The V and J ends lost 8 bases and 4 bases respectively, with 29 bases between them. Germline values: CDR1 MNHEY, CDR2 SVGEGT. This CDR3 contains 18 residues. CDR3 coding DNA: TGTGCCAGCGAAGCACCCCGGGGGAGGGACCCAAACACCTATGGCTACACCTTC. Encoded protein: CASEAPRGRDPNTYGYTF.

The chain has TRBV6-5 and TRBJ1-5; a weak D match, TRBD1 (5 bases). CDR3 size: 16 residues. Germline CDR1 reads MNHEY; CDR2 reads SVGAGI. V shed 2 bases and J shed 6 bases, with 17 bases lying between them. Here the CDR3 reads CASSYGGGKSGQPQHF. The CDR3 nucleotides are TGTGCCAGCAGTTACGGCGGGGGAAAAAGTGGTCAGCCCCAGCATTTT.

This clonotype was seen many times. The CDR3 region is CASSLGFHSPLHF. DNA of the CDR3: TGTGCCAGCAGTTTAGGTTTCCATTCACCCCTCCACTTT. The chain carries TRBV27 and TRBJ1-6; D gene uncertain. The CDR3 is 13 residues long. Per the germline V gene, CDR1 is MNHEY and CDR2 is SMNVEV (reference sequence). Trimming removed 2 bases at V and 8 bases at J, with 7 bases between.

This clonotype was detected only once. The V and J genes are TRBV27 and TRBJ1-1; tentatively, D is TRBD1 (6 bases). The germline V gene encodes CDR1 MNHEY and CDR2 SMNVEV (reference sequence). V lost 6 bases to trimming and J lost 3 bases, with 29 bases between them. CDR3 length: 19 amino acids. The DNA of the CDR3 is TGTGCCAGCAGACCCTGGAGAGTGCAGGGGAGGGGTGGGGACACTGAAGCTTTCTTT. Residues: CASRPWRVQGRGGDTEAFF.

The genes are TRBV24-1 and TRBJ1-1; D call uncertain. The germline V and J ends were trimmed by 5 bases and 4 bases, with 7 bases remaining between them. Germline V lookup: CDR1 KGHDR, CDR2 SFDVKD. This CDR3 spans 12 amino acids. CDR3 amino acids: CATSAAGTEAFF. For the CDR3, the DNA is TGTGCCACCAGTGCCGCAGGCACTGAAGCTTTCTTT.

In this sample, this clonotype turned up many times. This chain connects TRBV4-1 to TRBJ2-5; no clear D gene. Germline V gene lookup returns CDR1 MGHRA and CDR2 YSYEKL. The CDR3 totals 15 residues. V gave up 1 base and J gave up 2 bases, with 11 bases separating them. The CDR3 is CASSQVVSRQETQYF. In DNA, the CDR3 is TGCGCCAGCAGCCAAGTCGTCAGTAGACAAGAGACCCAGTACTTC.

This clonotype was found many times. CDR3 bases: TGTGCCAGCAGCTTAGGAGCAGGCTCGACCTACGAGCAGTACTTC. It codes for CASSLGAGSTYEQYF. The chain has TRBV5-8 and TRBJ2-7; D ambiguous. The CDR3 has 15 amino acids. Germline lookup yields CDR1 SGHTS and CDR2 YDEGEE. Trimming took off 2 bases at V and 2 bases at J, with 14 bases between the two ends. The whole variable domain, filled in from reference TRBV5-8 and TRBJ2-7, reads EAGVTQSPTHLIKTRGQQATLRCSPISGHTSVYWYQQALGLGLQFLLWYDEGEERNRGNFPPRFSGRQFPNYSSELNVNALELEDSALYLCASSLGAGSTYEQYFGPGTRLTVT.